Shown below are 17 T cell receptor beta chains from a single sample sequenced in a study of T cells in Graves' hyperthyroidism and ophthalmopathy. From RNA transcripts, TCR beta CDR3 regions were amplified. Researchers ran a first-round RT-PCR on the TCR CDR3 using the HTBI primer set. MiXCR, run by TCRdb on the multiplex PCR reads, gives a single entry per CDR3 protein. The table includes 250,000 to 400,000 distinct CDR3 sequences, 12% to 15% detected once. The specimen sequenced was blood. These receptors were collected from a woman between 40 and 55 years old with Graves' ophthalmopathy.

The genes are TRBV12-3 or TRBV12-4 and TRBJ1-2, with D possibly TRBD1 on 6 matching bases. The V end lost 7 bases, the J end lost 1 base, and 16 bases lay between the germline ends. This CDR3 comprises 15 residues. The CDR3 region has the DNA TGTGCCAGCACTACTACAGGGAGAGTTAACTATGGCTACACCTTC. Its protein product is CASTTTGRVNYGYTF.

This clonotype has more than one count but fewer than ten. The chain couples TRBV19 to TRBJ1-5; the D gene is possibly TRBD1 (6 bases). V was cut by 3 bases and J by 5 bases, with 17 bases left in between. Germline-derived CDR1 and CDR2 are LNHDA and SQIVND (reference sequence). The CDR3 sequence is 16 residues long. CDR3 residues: CASSMGTDRPHQPQHF. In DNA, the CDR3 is TGTGCCAGTAGTATGGGGACCGACAGGCCACATCAGCCCCAGCATTTT. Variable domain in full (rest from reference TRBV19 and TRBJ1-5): DGGITQSPKYLFRKEGQNVTLSCEQNLNHDAMYWYRQDPGQGLRLIYYSQIVNDFQKGDIAEGYSVSREKKESFPLTVTSAQKNPTAFYLCASSMGTDRPHQPQHFGDGTRLSIL.

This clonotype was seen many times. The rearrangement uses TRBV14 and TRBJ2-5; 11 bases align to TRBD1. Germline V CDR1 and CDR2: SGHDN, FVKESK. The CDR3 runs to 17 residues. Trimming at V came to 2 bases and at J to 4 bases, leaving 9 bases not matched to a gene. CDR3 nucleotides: TGTGCCAGCAGCCAACGAGGACAGGGGGCGGTGGGAGAGACCCAGTACTTC. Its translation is CASSQRGQGAVGETQYF.

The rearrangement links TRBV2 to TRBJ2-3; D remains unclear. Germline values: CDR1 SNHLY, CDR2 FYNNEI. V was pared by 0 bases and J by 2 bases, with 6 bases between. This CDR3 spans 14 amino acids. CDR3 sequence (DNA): TGTGCCAGCAGTGAAGCGAGGATCACAGATACGCAGTATTTT. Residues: CASSEARITDTQYF.

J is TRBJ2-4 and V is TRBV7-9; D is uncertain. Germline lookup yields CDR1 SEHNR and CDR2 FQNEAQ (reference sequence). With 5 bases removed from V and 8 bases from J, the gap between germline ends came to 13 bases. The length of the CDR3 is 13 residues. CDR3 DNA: TGTGCCAGCAGCGCCTCTCCTCCCGACATTCAGTACTTC. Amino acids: CASSASPPDIQYF.

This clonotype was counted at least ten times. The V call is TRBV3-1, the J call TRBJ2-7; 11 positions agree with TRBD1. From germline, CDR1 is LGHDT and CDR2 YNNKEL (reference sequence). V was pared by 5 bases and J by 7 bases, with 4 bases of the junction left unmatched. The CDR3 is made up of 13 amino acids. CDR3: CASSGQGAREQYF. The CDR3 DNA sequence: TGTGCCAGCAGCGGACAGGGGGCGCGTGAGCAGTACTTC.

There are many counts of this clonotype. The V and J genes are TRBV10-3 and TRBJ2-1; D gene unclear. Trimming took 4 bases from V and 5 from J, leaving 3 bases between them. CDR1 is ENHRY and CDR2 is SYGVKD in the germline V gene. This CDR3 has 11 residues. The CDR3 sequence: CAISGNNEQFF. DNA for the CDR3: TGTGCCATCAGTGGGAACAATGAGCAGTTCTTC.

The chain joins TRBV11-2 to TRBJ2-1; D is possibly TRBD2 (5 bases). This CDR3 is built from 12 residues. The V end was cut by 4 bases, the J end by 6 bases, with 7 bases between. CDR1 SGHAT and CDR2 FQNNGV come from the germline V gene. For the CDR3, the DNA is TGTGCCAGCAGCTCTACTAGCAATGAGCAGTTCTTC. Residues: CASSSTSNEQFF.

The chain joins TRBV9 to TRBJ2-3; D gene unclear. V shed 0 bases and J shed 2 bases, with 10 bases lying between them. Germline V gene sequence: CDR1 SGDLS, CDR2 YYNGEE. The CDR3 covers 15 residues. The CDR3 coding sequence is TGTGCCAGCAGCGTAGATGGGTCCTTCACAGATACGCAGTATTTT. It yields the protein CASSVDGSFTDTQYF.

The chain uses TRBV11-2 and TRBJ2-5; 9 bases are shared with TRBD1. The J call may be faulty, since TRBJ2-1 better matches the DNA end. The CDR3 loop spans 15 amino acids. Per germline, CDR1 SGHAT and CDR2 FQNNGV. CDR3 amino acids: CASSLGTGAGETQFF. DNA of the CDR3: TGTGCCAGCAGCTTAGGGACAGGGGCCGGGGAGACCCAGTTCTTC.

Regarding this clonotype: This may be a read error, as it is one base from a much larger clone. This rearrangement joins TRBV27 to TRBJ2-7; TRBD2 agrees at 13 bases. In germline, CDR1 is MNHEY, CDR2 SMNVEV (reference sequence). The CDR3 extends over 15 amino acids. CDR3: CASSGTSGISYKQYF. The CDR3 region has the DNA TGTGCCAGCAGCGGGACTAGCGGGATCTCCTACAAGCAGTACTTC.

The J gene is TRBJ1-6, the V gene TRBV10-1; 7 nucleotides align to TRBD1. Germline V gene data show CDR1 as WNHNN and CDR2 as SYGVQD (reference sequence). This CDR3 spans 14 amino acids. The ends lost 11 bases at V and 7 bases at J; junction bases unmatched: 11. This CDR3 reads CAGGGREQNSPLHF. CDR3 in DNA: TGCGCCGGAGGGGGCAGGGAGCAGAATTCACCCCTCCACTTT.

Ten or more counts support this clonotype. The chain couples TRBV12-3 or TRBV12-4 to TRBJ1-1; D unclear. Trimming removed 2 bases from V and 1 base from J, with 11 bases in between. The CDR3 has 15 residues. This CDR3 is CASSLFAGWNTEAFF. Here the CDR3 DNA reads TGTGCCAGCAGTTTATTTGCCGGGTGGAACACTGAAGCTTTCTTT.

The CDR3 bases are TGTGCCATCAGATCGGGACAGCAAAACACCGGGGAGCTGTTTTTT. Its protein is CAIRSGQQNTGELFF. V gene TRBV10-3 combines with J gene TRBJ2-2; 7 bases are shared with TRBD1. The CDR3 extends over 15 amino acids. Germline CDR1 reads ENHRY; CDR2 reads SYGVKD. The V segment lost 6 bases and the J segment 2 bases; nucleotides outside the gene matches: 6.

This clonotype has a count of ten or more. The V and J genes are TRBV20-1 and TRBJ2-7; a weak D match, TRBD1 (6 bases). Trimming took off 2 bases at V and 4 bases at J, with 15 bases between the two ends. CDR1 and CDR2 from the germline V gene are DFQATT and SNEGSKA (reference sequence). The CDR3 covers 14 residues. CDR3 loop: CSARPTGNRYEQYF. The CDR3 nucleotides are TGCAGTGCTAGACCCACAGGGAACCGGTACGAGCAGTACTTC.

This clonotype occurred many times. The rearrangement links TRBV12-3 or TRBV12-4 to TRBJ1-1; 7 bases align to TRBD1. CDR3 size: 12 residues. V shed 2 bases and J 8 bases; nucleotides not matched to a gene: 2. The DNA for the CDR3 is TGTGCCAGCAGTTTAACAGGGGTCGAAGCTTTCTTT. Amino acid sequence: CASSLTGVEAFF.

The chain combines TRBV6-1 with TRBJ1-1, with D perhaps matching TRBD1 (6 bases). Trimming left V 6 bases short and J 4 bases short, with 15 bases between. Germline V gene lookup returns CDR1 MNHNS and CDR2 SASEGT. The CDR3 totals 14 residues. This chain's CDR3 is CASRTTGIFTEAFF. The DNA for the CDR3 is TGTGCCAGCAGGACAACAGGGATCTTCACTGAAGCTTTCTTT.